Each of the 14 T cell receptor beta chains below was sequenced from the same sample in a study of blood T cell repertoires in COVID-19. This table comes from immunoSEQ multiplex PCR, and its TCRdb copy is limited to in-frame clones, with some not included. The repertoire holds about 260,000 clones, with around 92% as singletons. Sequencing input: peripheral blood. These TCRs come from a person under 35 with COVID-19, enrolled during active disease.

The rearrangement uses TRBV10-2 and TRBJ1-4; a possible D gene is TRBD1 (6 bases). CDR1 is WSHSY, CDR2 SAAADI, per germline. The CDR3 runs to 15 residues. Between the trimmed V and J ends, which lost 7 bases and 7 bases, there was a span of 19 bases. The CDR3 sequence is CASTPSPGVSEKLFF. Here the CDR3 DNA reads TGCGCCAGCACTCCGTCCCCAGGGGTGTCTGAAAAACTGTTTTTT.

The rearrangement links TRBV7-9 to TRBJ2-1; 11 bases are a match to TRBD2. Per the germline V gene, CDR1 is SEHNR and CDR2 is FQNEAQ (reference sequence). The CDR3 covers 15 residues. V lost 4 bases to trimming and J lost 8 bases; unmatched junction nucleotides: 7. CDR3 amino acids: CASSYSGRGYDEQFF. The CDR3 DNA reads TGTGCCAGCAGCTATAGCGGGAGGGGGTACGATGAGCAGTTCTTC.

The CDR3 DNA follows: TGTGCCAGCCCAAGGACTAGCGGGAGCCACGAGCAGTACTTC. Its protein is CASPRTSGSHEQYF. The chain joins TRBV6-5 to TRBJ2-7; 13 bases line up with TRBD2. CDR1 is MNHEY and CDR2 is SVGAGI in the germline V gene. The CDR3 runs to 14 residues. V shed 8 bases, J shed 5 bases, and the junction held 6 bases outside the gene matches.

The chain couples TRBV12-5 to TRBJ1-1, with a weak D call TRBD1 (5 bases). CDR1 and CDR2 (germline): LGHNT, FRNRAP. With 7 bases removed from V and 4 bases from J, the gap between germline ends came to 19 bases. The CDR3 has 15 residues. CDR3 sequence: CASAPRGGVGTEAFF. CDR3 nucleotides: TGTGCTAGTGCCCCTCGGGGGGGAGTTGGCACTGAAGCTTTCTTT.

The J gene is TRBJ2-2, the V gene TRBV10-3; D perhaps matches TRBD2 (6 bases). V was trimmed by 9 bases and J by 5 bases, leaving 16 bases between them. This CDR3 has 14 amino acids. The germline V gene has CDR1 ENHRY and CDR2 SYGVKD. The CDR3 loop reads CAMAGGGRTGELFF. Written as DNA, the CDR3 is TGTGCCATGGCTGGAGGAGGGCGGACCGGGGAGCTGTTTTTT.

This chain uses TRBV5-4 with TRBJ1-1; 10 positions match TRBD1. The CDR3 has 16 amino acids. Germline V gene lookup returns CDR1 SGHNT and CDR2 YYREEE (reference sequence). V lost 0 bases to trimming and J lost 1 base; unmatched junction nucleotides: 3. CDR3 amino acids: CASSLGQGARNTEAFF. CDR3 in DNA: TGTGCCAGCAGCTTGGGACAGGGGGCAAGGAACACTGAAGCTTTCTTT. The full variable domain, its missing parts supplied by reference TRBV5-4 and TRBJ1-1, is ETGVTQSPTHLIKTRGQQVTLRCSSQSGHNTVSWYQQALGQGPQFIFQYYREEENGRGNFPPRFSGLQFPNYSSELNVNALELDDSALYLCASSLGQGARNTEAFFGQGTRLTVV.

Comments on this clone: Relative to the germline gene, one junction end is altered; a read error may explain this. The chain is built from TRBV5-1 and TRBJ2-2, with D possibly being TRBD2 (5 bases). The CDR3 consists of 14 residues. Germline V gene data show CDR1 as SGHRS and CDR2 as YFSETQ. CDR3 region: CASTLWGEAGELFF. CDR3 bases: TGCGCCAGCACCTTGTGGGGAGAGGCCGGGGAGCTGTTTTTT.

The genes are TRBV2 and TRBJ2-2; a weak D match, TRBD1 (5 bases). In germline, CDR1 is SNHLY, CDR2 FYNNEI. The CDR3 totals 16 residues. Trimming cost V 5 bases and J 3 bases, with 16 bases left between them. Here the CDR3 reads CASSRRGPQHTGELFF. The CDR3 coding sequence is TGTGCCAGCAGTCGAAGGGGCCCCCAACACACCGGGGAGCTGTTTTTT.

The chain combines TRBV7-2 with TRBJ2-3, with a tentative D call TRBD2 (6 bases). The CDR3 is 16 residues long. V lost 2 bases and J 0 bases, leaving 12 bases between the germline ends. The germline V gene has CDR1 SGHTA and CDR2 FQGNSA. CDR3 sequence: CASSLLSAGSTDTQYF. The CDR3 bases are TGTGCCAGCAGCTTACTAAGTGCGGGAAGCACAGATACGCAGTATTTT.

The chain is built from TRBV27 and TRBJ2-1; 8 bases match TRBD1. CDR3 length: 12 residues. Germline loops: CDR1 MNHEY, CDR2 SMNVEV (reference sequence). V dropped 6 bases and J dropped 9; count of bases not matched to a gene: 4. CDR3 sequence reads: CASSPDRVEQFF. DNA for the CDR3: TGTGCCAGCAGCCCGGACAGGGTTGAGCAGTTCTTC.

The chain uses TRBV6-1 and TRBJ2-2, with D uncertain. V dropped 4 bases and J dropped 2 bases, with 14 bases sitting between them. This CDR3 is 16 amino acids long. Germline values: CDR1 MNHNS, CDR2 SASEGT. The CDR3 DNA sequence: TGTGCCAGCAGTGGGGCCAGATACCCCAACACCGGGGAGCTGTTTTTT. Amino acids: CASSGARYPNTGELFF.

V usage is TRBV7-3 and J usage is TRBJ2-1; TRBD2 matches at 9 bases. Unmatched junction bases numbered 7, after V lost 5 bases and J lost 8 bases. The CDR3 spans 14 residues. The germline gives CDR1 SGHTA, CDR2 FQGTGA. CDR3 DNA: TGTGCCAGCAGCCTTAGCGGGAGAACCGATGAGCAGTTCTTC. This sequence encodes CASSLSGRTDEQFF. Drawing the rest from reference TRBV7-3 and TRBJ2-1, the complete variable domain is GAGVSQTPSNKVTEKGKYVELRCDPISGHTALYWYRQSLGQGPEFLIYFQGTGAADDSGLPNDRFFAVRPEGSVSTLKIQRTERGDSAVYLCASSLSGRTDEQFFGPGTRLTVL.

The chain uses TRBV3-1 (or the pseudogene TRBV3-2) and TRBJ2-7, with TRBD1 as a possible D gene (6 bases). Deletions cut 1 base from V and 3 bases from J, with 19 bases between. The germline V gene has CDR1 LGHDT and CDR2 YNNKEL (reference sequence). This CDR3 is built from 17 residues. CDR3 region: CASSQALDSFIGYEQYF. The CDR3 coding sequence is TGTGCCAGCAGCCAAGCGTTGGACAGTTTCATAGGCTACGAGCAGTACTTC.

V and J are TRBV28 and TRBJ1-2; no definite D call. This CDR3 has 13 amino acids. Germline V gene data show CDR1 as MDHEN and CDR2 as SYDVKM. Trimming took off 2 bases at V and 1 base at J, with 5 bases between the two ends. Here the CDR3 reads CASSLNSNYGYTF. Written as DNA, the CDR3 is TGTGCCAGCAGTTTAAACAGTAACTATGGCTACACCTTC.